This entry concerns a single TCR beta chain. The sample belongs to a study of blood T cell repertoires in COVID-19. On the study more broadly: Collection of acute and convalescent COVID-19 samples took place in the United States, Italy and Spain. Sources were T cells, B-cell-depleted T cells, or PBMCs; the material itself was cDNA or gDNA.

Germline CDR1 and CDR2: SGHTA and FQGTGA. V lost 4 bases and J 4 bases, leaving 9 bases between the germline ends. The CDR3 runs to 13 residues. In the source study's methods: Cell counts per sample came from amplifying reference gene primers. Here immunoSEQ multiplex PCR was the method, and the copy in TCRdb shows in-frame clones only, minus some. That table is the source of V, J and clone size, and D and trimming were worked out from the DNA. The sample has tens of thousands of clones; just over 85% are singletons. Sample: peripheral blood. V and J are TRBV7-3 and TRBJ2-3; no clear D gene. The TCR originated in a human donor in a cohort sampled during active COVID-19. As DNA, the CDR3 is TGTGCCAGCAGCTATTGGAGCGCAGATACGCAGTATTTT. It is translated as CASSYWSADTQYF.